This T cell receptor beta chain came from a study of Tregs in tolerant kidney transplant recipients. This table comes from immunoSEQ multiplex PCR, and its TCRdb copy is limited to in-frame clones, with some not included. The sample includes some 250,000 clones, about 80% seen only once; the top ten take 0.5% to 0.65%. The TCR comes from a human donor in good health. Sample: CD4+ T cells from blood.

The CDR3 loop is CAWIRLAGADTQYF. The CDR3 region has the DNA TGTGCCTGGATCAGACTAGCGGGTGCAGATACGCAGTATTTT. The chain is built from TRBV30 and TRBJ2-3, with 10 bases lining up with TRBD2. Trimming took 4 bases from V and 4 from J; bases not matched to a gene: 5. This CDR3 spans 14 amino acids. Germline values: CDR1 GTSNPN, CDR2 SVGIG (reference sequence).